This T cell receptor beta chain was captured by sequencing in a study of tumor-infiltrating lymphocytes in primary liver carcinoma. Study as a whole: Those enrolled were patients of both sexes, who were aged 30 to 69 years. Maximum tumor diameters ranged from about 4.2 to 11 cm, stage T1-T3 N0M0.

A constant-region primer served to make TCR beta cDNA from about 530 ng total RNA. Three-round nested multiplex PCR performed with slightly modified ARM-PCR produced the TCR beta libraries. The first two PCR rounds, nine to ten cycles each, used TRBV1-TRBV30 forward primers and a C-beta reverse primer. TCRdb passed the multiplex PCR reads through MiXCR, listing each CDR3 protein once. The sample shows more than 55,000 distinct CDR3 sequences, over 65% of them seen only once. The CDR3 loop spans 14 amino acids. Unmatched junction bases numbered 1, after V lost 3 bases and J lost 0 bases. Scientists recovered RNA and DNA together from around 18-30 mg of unsorted bulk tissue. This clonotype was found many times.

Input material: liver tumor tissue from sampling region 2. The subset denotes: tumor region T2, inferior pole. The sequence was obtained from a man aged 35 to 55 with primary liver carcinoma and hepatitis B virus infection. The chain carries TRBV12-3 or TRBV12-4 and TRBJ2-7; 8 bases agree with TRBD2. In DNA form, the CDR3 reads TGTGCCAGCAGTTTGAGCGGGAGCTCCTACGAGCAGTACTTC. Its protein is CASSLSGSSYEQYF.